Below are 24 T cell receptor beta chains sequenced from a single sample in a study of cytomegalovirus exposure and HLA in healthy donors. PCR used 60 Vbeta primers and 13 Jbeta primers. Libraries were prepared by immunoSEQ multiplex PCR; TCRdb keeps only in-frame clonotypes and omits some of them. The repertoire holds around 130,000 clones, with around 86% as singletons. The sequenced sample consisted of PBMCs. Receptors originate from a female donor in good health and CMV-seronegative.

This chain uses TRBV7-9 with TRBJ2-1, with D tentatively TRBD1 (6 bases). V was shortened by 5 bases and J by 8 bases, with 19 bases between the two germline ends. Germline V CDR1 and CDR2: SEHNR, FQNEAQ (reference sequence). The CDR3 runs to 15 residues. The CDR3 spells CASSPTGTIQDEQFF. The CDR3, as DNA: TGTGCCAGCAGCCCTACCGGGACAATCCAGGATGAGCAGTTCTTC.

On this clone: The sample carries other DNA sequences with the same CDR3. This rearrangement joins TRBV28 to TRBJ1-2; D not resolved. Trimming cost V 5 bases and J 2 bases, with 6 bases left between them. This CDR3 has 12 amino acids. CDR1 MDHEN and CDR2 SYDVKM come from the germline V gene. CDR3 sequence: CASSPGNYGYTF. As DNA, the CDR3 is TGTGCCAGCAGTCCGGGGAACTATGGCTACACCTTC.

V gene TRBV29-1 combines with J gene TRBJ1-2, with 9 bases aligning to TRBD1. J was trimmed by 4 bases and V by 3 bases; bases with no gene match: 9. From germline, CDR1 is SQVTM and CDR2 ANQGSEA. The CDR3 spans 15 residues. The CDR3, as DNA: TGCAGCGTTGACGGACAGGGGAGATCGGCCTATGGCTACACCTTC. Amino acids: CSVDGQGRSAYGYTF. Full variable domain (rest looked up from reference TRBV29-1 and TRBJ1-2): SAVISQKPSRDICQRGTSLTIQCQVDSQVTMMFWYRQQPGQSLTLIATANQGSEATYESGFVIDKFPISRPNLTFSTLTVSNMSPEDSSIYLCSVDGQGRSAYGYTFGSGTRLTVV.

This chain joins TRBV4-1 and TRBJ1-1; D is possibly TRBD1 (5 bases). The CDR3 extends over 15 amino acids. In germline, CDR1 is MGHRA, CDR2 YSYEKL. V lost 2 bases and J lost 1, with 11 bases in between. CDR3: CASSQTGLRNTEAFF. The CDR3, as DNA: TGCGCCAGCAGCCAAACGGGACTTAGGAACACTGAAGCTTTCTTT.

The V and J genes are TRBV10-3 and TRBJ1-1; 11 bases are a match to TRBD1. Trimming cost V 6 bases and J 4 bases; bases outside gene matches: 4. Germline CDR1 is ENHRY and CDR2 is SYGVKD. CDR3 length equals 14 residues. The CDR3 is CAIRTGTGGTEAFF. CDR3 nucleotide sequence: TGTGCCATCAGGACCGGGACAGGGGGCACTGAAGCTTTCTTT.

The CDR3 reads CASSGQGASEAFF. The CDR3 DNA is TGTGCCAGCAGTGGGCAGGGGGCTTCTGAAGCTTTCTTT. V gene TRBV27 combines with J gene TRBJ1-1; 8 bases are a match to TRBD1. The J segment lost 6 bases and the V segment lost 5 bases, leaving 5 bases of the junction unmatched. Germline V gene lookup returns CDR1 MNHEY and CDR2 SMNVEV (reference sequence). This CDR3 has 13 amino acids.

J is TRBJ2-3 and V is TRBV11-2; TRBD1 is a possible D gene (6 bases). V was cut by 0 bases and J by 2 bases, with 9 bases left in between. CDR1 and CDR2 (germline): SGHAT, FQNNGV. The CDR3 sequence is 15 residues long. The CDR3: CASSLEGTLTDTQYF. Here the CDR3 DNA reads TGTGCCAGCAGCTTAGAAGGGACACTCACAGATACGCAGTATTTT.

V is TRBV7-9 and J is TRBJ2-1; D is perhaps TRBD2 (5 bases). Deletions cut 5 bases from V and 4 bases from J, with 21 bases between. The CDR3 extends over 17 amino acids. Germline V CDR1 and CDR2: SEHNR, FQNEAQ (reference sequence). The CDR3 is CASSLIGVGFAYNEQFF. DNA of the CDR3: TGTGCCAGCAGCCTCATCGGGGTGGGTTTCGCGTACAATGAGCAGTTCTTC.

V is TRBV6-5 and J is TRBJ1-5; 8 bases are shared with TRBD1. In germline, CDR1 is MNHEY, CDR2 SVGAGI. The J segment lost 4 bases and the V segment lost 6 bases, leaving 5 bases of the junction unmatched. CDR3 length equals 14 residues. CDR3: CASSLRQGNQPQHF. The CDR3 DNA is TGTGCCAGCAGCCTAAGACAGGGGAATCAGCCCCAGCATTTT.

The genes are TRBV7-9 and TRBJ2-7; D perhaps matches TRBD1 (5 bases). The length of the CDR3 is 17 residues. V was cut by 5 bases and J by 0 bases, with 20 bases left in between. In germline, CDR1 is SEHNR, CDR2 FQNEAQ (reference sequence). CDR3 in amino acids: CASSLPPTDTSSYEQYF. In DNA, the CDR3 is TGTGCCAGCAGCCTGCCCCCTACGGACACGAGCTCCTACGAGCAGTACTTC.

This clone came up once. The chain combines TRBV4-1 with TRBJ1-1; maybe TRBD1 (5 bases). The CDR3 is 15 amino acids. Germline V CDR1 and CDR2: MGHRA, YSYEKL. V dropped 4 bases and J dropped 1 base, with 13 bases sitting between them. CDR3 sequence (DNA): TGCGCCAGCAGCCGAGGTAACAGGCGGAACACTGAAGCTTTCTTT. Translation: CASSRGNRRNTEAFF.

The gene calls are TRBV6-1 and TRBJ1-5; tentative D call: TRBD1 (5 bases). The CDR3 is 16 residues long. Germline-derived CDR1 and CDR2 are MNHNS and SASEGT. The V gene lost 1 base and the J gene lost 0 bases, with 10 bases spanning the gap. The CDR3 loop is CASSEVGDFSNQPQHF. As DNA, the CDR3 is TGTGCCAGCAGTGAAGTGGGGGACTTTAGCAATCAGCCCCAGCATTTT.

This chain uses TRBV14 with TRBJ2-3, with TRBD1 matching 7 bases. V lost 0 bases, J lost 6 bases, and 9 bases stayed unmatched. The CDR3 contains 16 residues. Per germline, CDR1 SGHDN and CDR2 FVKESK. CDR3 region: CASSQDLTGDGDTQYF. CDR3 sequence (DNA): TGTGCCAGCAGCCAAGATCTAACAGGGGATGGTGATACGCAGTATTTT.

This chain uses TRBV29-1 with TRBJ1-1; 9 nucleotides align to TRBD1. The germline V gene encodes CDR1 SQVTM and CDR2 ANQGSEA. The CDR3 is 14 residues long. V trimming: 2 bases; J trimming: 4 bases; junction bases outside the gene matches: 5. The CDR3 bases are TGCAGCGTTGAACACAGGGGGCCAGGCACTGAAGCTTTCTTT. Its translation is CSVEHRGPGTEAFF.

This clone was counted a single time. The CDR3 loop reads CASTLAGQGNEQFF. CDR3 DNA: TGTGCCAGCACCCTGGCAGGACAGGGGAATGAGCAGTTCTTC. The V gene is TRBV28, the J gene TRBJ2-1; 9 bases fit TRBD1. The CDR3 is made up of 14 amino acids. The germline V gene has CDR1 MDHEN and CDR2 SYDVKM. Unmatched junction bases numbered 8, after V lost 7 bases and J lost 7 bases.

The chain combines TRBV9 with TRBJ1-6; 8 bases agree with TRBD1. The germline CDR1 and CDR2 sequences are SGDLS and YYNGEE. Trimming cost V 4 bases and J 10 bases; bases outside gene matches: 7. CDR3 size: 14 residues. For the CDR3, the DNA is TGTGCCAGCAGCCACCATACAGGGGGATCACCCCTCCACTTT. Translation gives CASSHHTGGSPLHF.

The CDR3 loop is CASSGRWTSPYEQYF. Here the CDR3 DNA reads TGTGCCAGCAGTGGACGCTGGACTAGCCCATACGAGCAGTACTTC. The J gene is TRBJ2-7, the V gene TRBV25-1; 8 positions agree with TRBD2. V lost 4 bases and J lost 4; bases outside the gene matches: 9. The germline V gene encodes CDR1 MGHDK and CDR2 SYGVNS. The CDR3 sequence is 15 residues long.

The chain employs TRBV5-6 and TRBJ2-7, with 16 bases that match TRBD2. Germline V CDR1 and CDR2: SGHDT, YYEEEE. CDR3 size: 17 residues. The ends lost 3 bases at V and 6 bases at J; junction bases unmatched: 9. CDR3 DNA: TGTGCCAGCAGCTGGGGACTAGCGGGAGGGACCTTCCCCGAGCAGTACTTC. This sequence encodes CASSWGLAGGTFPEQYF. The complete variable domain, with remaining parts taken from reference TRBV5-6 and TRBJ2-7, reads DAGVTQSPTHLIKTRGQQVTLRCSPKSGHDTVSWYQQALGQGPQFIFQYYEEEERQRGNFPDRFSGHQFPNYSSELNVNALLLGDSALYLCASSWGLAGGTFPEQYFGPGTRLTVT.

With regard to this clone: Other nucleotide sequences from this sample produce the same CDR3. V usage is TRBV28 and J usage is TRBJ2-7; a weak D match, TRBD2 (5 bases). Trimming shortened V by 2 bases and J by 2 bases, and 7 bases separated the two germline ends. The CDR3 has 13 amino acids. Germline CDR1 MDHEN, CDR2 SYDVKM. CDR3 region: CASSLGLAYEQYF. In DNA, the CDR3 is TGTGCCAGCAGTTTAGGACTGGCCTACGAGCAGTACTTC.

V is TRBV7-6 and J is TRBJ2-1; 11 nucleotides match TRBD2. Per germline, CDR1 SGHVS and CDR2 FNYEAQ. The length of the CDR3 is 18 residues. J was trimmed by 6 bases and V by 7 bases; bases with no gene match: 17. CDR3 amino acids: CASTRWGSGRAGGNEQFF. Written as DNA, the CDR3 is TGTGCCAGCACCCGTTGGGGTAGCGGGAGGGCCGGGGGCAATGAGCAGTTCTTC.

This chain links TRBV9 with TRBJ2-7; 12 nucleotides align to TRBD1. Germline-derived CDR1 and CDR2 are SGDLS and YYNGEE. CDR3 length: 16 residues. The V and J ends lost 0 bases and 3 bases, in that order; junction bases with no gene match: 4. The CDR3 loop is CASSVGGQGAFYEQYF. In nucleotides, the CDR3 is TGTGCCAGCAGCGTAGGGGGACAGGGGGCTTTCTACGAGCAGTACTTC.

A few counts support this clone. The genes are TRBV2 and TRBJ2-1, with 7 bases lining up with TRBD2. This CDR3 spans 15 amino acids. The V gene's germline CDR1 is SNHLY and CDR2 FYNNEI. V lost 1 base to trimming and J lost 3 bases; unmatched junction nucleotides: 3. The CDR3: CASSEGGGSYNEQFF. DNA of the CDR3: TGTGCCAGCAGTGAAGGTGGCGGGAGCTACAATGAGCAGTTCTTC.

This sequence joins TRBV9 and TRBJ2-7, with 10 bases lining up with TRBD2. From germline, CDR1 is SGDLS and CDR2 YYNGEE. V lost 3 bases and J lost 9; bases outside the gene matches: 9. This CDR3 has 14 amino acids. CDR3 protein: CASSALAGAWVQYF. The CDR3 DNA reads as TGTGCCAGCAGCGCGCTAGCGGGAGCTTGGGTGCAGTACTTC.

The rearrangement links TRBV25-1 to TRBJ2-2; D call uncertain. This CDR3 region has 14 residues. The ends were cut back, 3 bases at V and 6 bases at J, with 11 bases in the middle. From germline, CDR1 is MGHDK and CDR2 SYGVNS. CDR3 residues: CASSDFNTAGELFF. As DNA, the CDR3 is TGTGCCAGCAGTGATTTTAATACGGCCGGGGAGCTGTTTTTT. The whole variable domain, remainder taken from reference TRBV25-1 and TRBJ2-2, is EADIYQTPRYLVIGTGKKITLECSQTMGHDKMYWYQQDPGMELHLIHYSYGVNSTEKGDLSSESTVSRIRTEHFPLTLESARPSHTSQYLCASSDFNTAGELFFGEGSRLTVL.